This TCR beta chain was identified in a study of OX40 agonist ivuxolimab in advanced cancers. Study context: Ivuxolimab doses were 0.01, 0.1, 0.3, 1.5, 3 or 10 mg/kg every 2 weeks. Previous treatment with anti-PD-1, anti-PD-L1 or anti-CTLA-4 therapy was allowed; 35% to 50% had received some. Study-wide findings and caveats: Partial responders dosed at 0.1-3.0 mg/kg displayed clonal expansion ranking among the lowest. The mean number of expanded clones was higher in CD8+ T cells than in CD4+.

Assay: immunoSEQ multiplex PCR; the TCRdb copy retains only in-frame clones and omits some. Of around 8,000 clones detected, roughly 76% appear once; the ten largest clones hold more than 60%. Comment on this clone: Its antigen is still unknown.

CDR1 is MNHEY, CDR2 SVGAGI, per germline. V lost 6 bases to trimming and J lost 4 bases; unmatched junction nucleotides: 7. The CDR3 has 15 residues. The TCR sequence derives from an adult with an advanced solid tumor such as melanoma, head and neck, liver or kidney cancer. This chain joins TRBV6-5 and TRBJ1-5; 9 bases map to TRBD1. The input for sequencing was CD4+ or CD8+ T cells sorted from blood, taken in a trial of the OX40 agonist ivuxolimab. In DNA form, the CDR3 reads TGTGCCAGCAGGGAGGGACAGGGTCGAAATCAGCCCCAGCATTTT. This codes for CASREGQGRNQPQHF.